This TCR beta chain originates from a study of T cell repertoires in cytomegalovirus infection. Background on the study: Shared public TCR beta signatures pointed to both CMV infection and a matching HLA type.

This clonotype was seen a few times. Its antigen is as yet unknown. A single record per CDR3 protein comes from TCRdb applying MiXCR to the reads. The repertoire includes about 83,000 distinct CDR3 sequences, around 25% of them detected once, and 50% sits in the top ten. The ends were cut back, 6 bases at V and 3 bases at J, with 20 bases in the middle. CDR3 size: 17 residues. CDR1 is MNHEY and CDR2 is SMNVEV in the germline V gene (reference sequence). The chain has TRBV27 and TRBJ2-2; D gene ambiguous. Sequences were derived from CD8+ T cells from cultured PBMCs, sampled from culture after CMV antigen stimulation. The receptor was isolated from a human donor in good health (CMV status not recorded). Some clones in this sample may be carry-over from other donors' samples. The chain's CDR3 is CASRGMFDPTYTGELFF. CDR3 in DNA: TGTGCCAGCAGGGGCATGTTCGATCCAACTTACACCGGGGAGCTGTTTTTT.